This entry is about one T cell receptor beta chain. The germline V and J ends were trimmed by 0 bases and 0 bases, with 11 bases remaining between them. The CDR3 has 17 amino acids. The germline V gene has CDR1 SGHNT and CDR2 YENEEA. The data were obtained in a study of blood T cell repertoires in COVID-19. Data came from immunoSEQ multiplex PCR; TCRdb stores just in-frame clones and leaves some out. The data contain 55,000 to 70,000 clones, more than 70% of them singletons. The source is a man aged 55-75 years with active or convalescent COVID-19. The chain has TRBV11-3 and TRBJ2-2; a possible D gene is TRBD1 (5 bases). Sequences were obtained from peripheral blood. The CDR3 DNA is TGTGCCAGCAGCTTAGATTTCGCCAGGGCGAACACCGGGGAGCTGTTTTTT. This sequence encodes CASSLDFARANTGELFF.